The 10 T cell receptor beta chains reported below all come from one sample, sequenced in a study of T cell responses to AZD1222 COVID-19 vaccine. Clones were sequenced by immunoSEQ multiplex PCR, and TCRdb holds only the in-frame ones, with some missing. Among about 96,000 clones listed, about 90% were seen once. Sequenced material: peripheral blood, taken on day 0 of AZD1222 vaccination. These receptor sequences come from an adult in good health.

This clone was picked up a small number of times. The chain uses TRBV6-6 and TRBJ1-2, with TRBD1 matching 7 bases. The CDR3 loop spans 14 amino acids. V lost 1 base to trimming and J lost 6 bases; unmatched junction nucleotides: 5. CDR1 is MNHNY, CDR2 SVGAGI, per germline (reference sequence). CDR3 sequence reads: CASSYFGQGDGYTF. CDR3 DNA: TGTGCCAGCAGTTACTTCGGCCAGGGGGATGGCTACACCTTC.

This chain connects TRBV11-2 to TRBJ1-5; D is undetermined. CDR1 and CDR2 (germline): SGHAT, FQNNGV. Trimming cost V 1 base and J 1 base, with 5 bases left between them. The CDR3 is 14 amino acids. The CDR3 DNA reads as TGTGCCAGCAGCTTAGGAGCCAGCAATCAGCCCCAGCATTTT. Encoded protein: CASSLGASNQPQHF.

The V gene is TRBV28, the J gene TRBJ1-2, with TRBD1 matching over 10 bases. In germline, CDR1 is MDHEN, CDR2 SYDVKM. The V segment lost 2 bases and the J segment 8 bases; nucleotides outside the gene matches: 14. This CDR3 is 17 amino acids long. CDR3 sequence: CASSLPRDRGLVGGYTF. As DNA, the CDR3 is TGTGCCAGCAGTTTACCCCGGGACAGGGGCCTAGTGGGGGGCTACACCTTC.

This chain links TRBV19 with TRBJ1-3; D gene ambiguous. Between the trimmed V and J ends, which lost 6 bases and 0 bases, there was a span of 12 bases. This CDR3 has 15 amino acids. Germline V CDR1 and CDR2: LNHDA, SQIVND (reference sequence). The CDR3 loop is CASRHRSSSGNTIYF. The CDR3 region has the DNA TGTGCCAGTAGGCACCGCAGCAGCTCTGGAAACACCATATATTTT.

This clone was seen a single time. The CDR3 reads CASRPGTGFNQPQHF. CDR3 DNA: TGTGCCAGTAGGCCCGGGACAGGCTTCAATCAGCCCCAGCATTTT. The V gene is TRBV19, the J gene TRBJ1-5; TRBD1 matches 8 bases. Unmatched junction bases numbered 7, after V lost 6 bases and J lost 3 bases. CDR1 and CDR2 (germline): LNHDA, SQIVND (reference sequence). CDR3 length: 15 amino acids.

The rearrangement joins TRBV5-6 to TRBJ1-5, with TRBD1 identical over 8 bases. The CDR3 totals 16 residues. Germline V gives CDR1 SGHDT, CDR2 YYEEEE. The junction had 4 bases not matched to a gene; V was cut back by 0 bases and J by 2 bases. The CDR3 DNA follows: TGTGCCAGCAGCTTGGGGATGACAGGGGGCAATCAGCCCCAGCATTTT. Protein sequence: CASSLGMTGGNQPQHF.

V usage is TRBV5-1 and J usage is TRBJ2-7, with 10 nucleotides matching TRBD1. This CDR3 has 15 amino acids. After removal of 4 bases from V and 2 bases from J, the junction contained 6 bases not matched to a gene. Germline CDR1 reads SGHRS; CDR2 reads YFSETQ. The chain's CDR3 is CASSKDRGNAYEQYF. CDR3 nucleotides: TGCGCCAGCAGCAAGGACAGGGGGAACGCCTACGAGCAGTACTTC.

V usage is TRBV4-2 and J usage is TRBJ1-5; no clear D. The CDR3 has 16 residues. The V end lost 3 bases, the J end lost 6 bases, and 18 bases lay between the germline ends. The germline CDR1 and CDR2 sequences are LGHNA and YNFKEQ. In DNA, the CDR3 is TGTGCCAGCAGCCAGACCTACCCAAGCGGCGGTCAGCCCCAGCATTTT. Translating gives CASSQTYPSGGQPQHF.

The chain is built from TRBV30 and TRBJ2-7; D is ambiguous. With 5 bases removed from V and 2 bases from J, the gap between germline ends came to 13 bases. Germline V gene lookup returns CDR1 GTSNPN and CDR2 SVGIG (reference sequence). CDR3 size: 13 residues. The CDR3: CAWSGALTYEQYF. The DNA of the CDR3 is TGTGCCTGGTCAGGTGCACTCACCTACGAGCAGTACTTC.

The chain couples TRBV6-4 to TRBJ2-7; 11 bases match TRBD1. In germline, CDR1 is MRHNA, CDR2 SNTAGT. With 3 bases clipped from V and 4 bases from J, the junction kept 2 bases outside the gene matches. The CDR3 totals 14 residues. Here the CDR3 reads CASSEGTGGYEQYF. CDR3 coding DNA: TGTGCCAGCAGTGAGGGGACAGGGGGTTACGAGCAGTACTTC.